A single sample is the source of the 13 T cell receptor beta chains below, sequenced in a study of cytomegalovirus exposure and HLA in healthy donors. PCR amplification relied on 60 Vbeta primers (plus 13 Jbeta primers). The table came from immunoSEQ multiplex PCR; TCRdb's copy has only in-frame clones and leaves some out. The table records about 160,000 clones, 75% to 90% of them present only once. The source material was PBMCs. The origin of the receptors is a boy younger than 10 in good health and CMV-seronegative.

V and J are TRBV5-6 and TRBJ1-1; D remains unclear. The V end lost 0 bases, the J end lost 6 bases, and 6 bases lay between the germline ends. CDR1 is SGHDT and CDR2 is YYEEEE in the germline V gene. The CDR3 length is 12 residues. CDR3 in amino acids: CASSLGPSEAFF. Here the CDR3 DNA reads TGTGCCAGCAGCTTGGGGCCCTCTGAAGCTTTCTTT. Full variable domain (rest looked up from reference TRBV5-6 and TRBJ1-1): DAGVTQSPTHLIKTRGQQVTLRCSPKSGHDTVSWYQQALGQGPQFIFQYYEEEERQRGNFPDRFSGHQFPNYSSELNVNALLLGDSALYLCASSLGPSEAFFGQGTRLTVV.

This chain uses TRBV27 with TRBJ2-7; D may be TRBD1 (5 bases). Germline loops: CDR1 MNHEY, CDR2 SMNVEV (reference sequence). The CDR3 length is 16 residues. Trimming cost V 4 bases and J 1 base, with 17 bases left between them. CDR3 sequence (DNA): TGTGCCAGCAGTTCCTCGGACACATCGGCATCCTACGAGCAGTACTTC. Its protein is CASSSSDTSASYEQYF.

CDR3 protein: CASKGTGLGNTEAFF. The CDR3 DNA follows: TGTGCCAGCAAAGGGACAGGCCTTGGGAACACTGAAGCTTTCTTT. The chain has TRBV6-5 and TRBJ1-1; 8 positions match TRBD1. Germline V lookup: CDR1 MNHEY, CDR2 SVGAGI. The CDR3 loop spans 15 amino acids. The J segment lost 1 base and the V segment lost 7 bases, leaving 8 bases of the junction unmatched.

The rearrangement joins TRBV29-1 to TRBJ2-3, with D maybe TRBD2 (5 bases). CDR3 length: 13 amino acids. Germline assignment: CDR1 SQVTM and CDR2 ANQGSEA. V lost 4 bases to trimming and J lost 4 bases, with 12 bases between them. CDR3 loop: CSVGGKGADTQYF. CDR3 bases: TGCAGCGTTGGAGGGAAGGGAGCAGATACGCAGTATTTT.

CDR3 bases: TGTGCCAGCAGTTCCTCCCGTGGGGGCGTATTCTATGGCTACACCTTC. Translation: CASSSSRGGVFYGYTF. V usage is TRBV27 and J usage is TRBJ1-2; a possible D gene is TRBD1 (6 bases). Germline V CDR1 and CDR2: MNHEY, SMNVEV (reference sequence). The CDR3 runs 16 residues. V lost 4 bases and J lost 4, with 19 bases in between.

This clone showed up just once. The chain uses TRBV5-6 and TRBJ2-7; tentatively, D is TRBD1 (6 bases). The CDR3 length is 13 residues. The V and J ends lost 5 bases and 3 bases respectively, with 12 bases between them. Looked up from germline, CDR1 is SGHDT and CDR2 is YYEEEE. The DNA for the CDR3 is TGTGCCAGCAGTTCGGACAGTTACTACGAGCAGTACTTC. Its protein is CASSSDSYYEQYF.

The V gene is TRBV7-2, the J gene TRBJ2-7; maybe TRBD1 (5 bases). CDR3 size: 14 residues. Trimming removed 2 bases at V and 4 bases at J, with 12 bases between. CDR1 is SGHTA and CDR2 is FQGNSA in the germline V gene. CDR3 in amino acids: CASSLNAGIYEQYF. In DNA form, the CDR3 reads TGTGCCAGCAGCTTAAATGCAGGGATATACGAGCAGTACTTC.

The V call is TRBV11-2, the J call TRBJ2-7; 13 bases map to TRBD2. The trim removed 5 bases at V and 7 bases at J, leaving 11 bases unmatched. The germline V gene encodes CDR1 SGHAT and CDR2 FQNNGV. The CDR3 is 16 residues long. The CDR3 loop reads CASSPSHGLAGEEQYF. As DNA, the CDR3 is TGTGCCAGCAGCCCATCTCATGGACTAGCGGGAGAAGAGCAGTACTTC.

CDR3 coding DNA: TGTGCCACCAGCAGTTGGGGGGAAGAGACCCAGTACTTC. It yields the protein CATSSWGEETQYF. The chain joins TRBV15 to TRBJ2-5, with TRBD2 as a possible D gene (6 bases). There are 13 residues in the CDR3. The germline V gene has CDR1 LNHNV and CDR2 YYDKDF (reference sequence). The germline V and J ends were trimmed by 3 bases and 3 bases, with 8 bases remaining between them. Full variable domain (missing parts from reference TRBV15 and TRBJ2-5): DAMVIQNPRYQVTQFGKPVTLSCSQTLNHNVMYWYQQKSSQAPKLLFHYYDKDFNNEADTPDNFQSRRPNTSFCFLDIRSPGLGDTAMYLCATSSWGEETQYFGPGTRLLVL.

This chain's CDR3 is CASSQIRERANTGELFF. The CDR3 coding sequence is TGCGCCAGCAGCCAAATCCGGGAAAGAGCGAACACCGGGGAGCTGTTTTTT. The chain links TRBV4-1 to TRBJ2-2; TRBD2 is a possible D gene (5 bases). The CDR3 loop spans 17 amino acids. The V end was cut by 2 bases, the J end by 0 bases, with 13 bases between. Germline loops: CDR1 MGHRA, CDR2 YSYEKL.

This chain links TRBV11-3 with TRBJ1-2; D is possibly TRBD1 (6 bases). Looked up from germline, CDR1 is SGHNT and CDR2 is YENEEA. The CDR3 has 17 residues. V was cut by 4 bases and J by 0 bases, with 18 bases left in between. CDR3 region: CASSSQTGSTANYGYTF. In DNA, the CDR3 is TGTGCCAGCAGCTCCCAGACAGGATCGACCGCTAACTATGGCTACACCTTC.

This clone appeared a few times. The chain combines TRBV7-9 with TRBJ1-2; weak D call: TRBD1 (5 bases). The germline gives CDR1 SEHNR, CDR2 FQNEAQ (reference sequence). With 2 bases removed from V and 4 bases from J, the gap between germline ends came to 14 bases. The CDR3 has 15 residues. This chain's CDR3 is CASSLHRTPVYGYTF. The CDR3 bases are TGTGCCAGCAGCTTACATCGGACACCCGTCTATGGCTACACCTTC.

The CDR3 DNA reads TGTGCCAGTAATGATCTGACTAGGGATGCGCAGTATTTT. The encoded protein is CASNDLTRDAQYF. J is TRBJ2-3 and V is TRBV19, with D possibly being TRBD2 (6 bases). The CDR3 has 13 residues. Germline CDR1 is LNHDA and CDR2 is SQIVND (reference sequence). Deletions cut 7 bases from V and 10 bases from J, with 18 bases between.